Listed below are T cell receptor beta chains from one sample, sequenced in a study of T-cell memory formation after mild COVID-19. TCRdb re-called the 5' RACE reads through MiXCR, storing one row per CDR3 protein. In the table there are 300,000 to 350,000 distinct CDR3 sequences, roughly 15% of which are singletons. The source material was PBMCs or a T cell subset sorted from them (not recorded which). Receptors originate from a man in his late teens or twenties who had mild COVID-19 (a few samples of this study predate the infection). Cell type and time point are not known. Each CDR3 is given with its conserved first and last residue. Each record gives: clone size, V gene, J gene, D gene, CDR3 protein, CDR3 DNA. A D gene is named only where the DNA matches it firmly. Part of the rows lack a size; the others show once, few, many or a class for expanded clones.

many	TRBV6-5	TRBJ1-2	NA	CASRESGGHGYTF	TGTGCCAGCAGAGAATCGGGGGGGCATGGCTACACCTTC
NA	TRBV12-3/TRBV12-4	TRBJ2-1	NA	CASSLERVLNEQFF	TGTGCCAGCAGTTTAGAACGGGTCTTAAATGAGCAGTTCTTC
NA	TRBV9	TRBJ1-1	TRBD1	CASSTGTATTEAFF	TGTGCCAGCAGCACCGGGACAGCCACTACTGAAGCTTTCTTT
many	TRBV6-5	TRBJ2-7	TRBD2	CASSTVRLAGNIYEQYF	TGTGCCAGCAGTACCGTTAGACTAGCGGGGAACATCTACGAGCAGTACTTC
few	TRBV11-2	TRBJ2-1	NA	CASSYGPNNEQFF	TGTGCCAGCAGCTACGGCCCGAACAATGAGCAGTTCTTC
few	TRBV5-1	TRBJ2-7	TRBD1	CASSLGPGQGAHEQYF	TGCGCCAGCAGCTTGGGCCCGGGACAGGGGGCCCACGAGCAGTACTTC
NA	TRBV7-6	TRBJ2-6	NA	CASSLSVPSGANVLTF	TGTGCCAGCAGCTTATCGGTCCCCTCTGGGGCCAACGTCCTGACTTTC
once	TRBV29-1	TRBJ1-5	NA	CSVEVGDNQPQHF	TGCAGCGTTGAAGTGGGGGATAATCAGCCCCAGCATTTT
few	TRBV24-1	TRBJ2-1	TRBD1	CATSDPRTGDVEQFF	TGTGCCACCAGTGACCCGCGGACAGGGGATGTTGAGCAGTTCTTC
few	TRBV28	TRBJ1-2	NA	CASSLAGYRYTF	TGTGCCAGCAGCCTCGCGGGCTATCGCTACACCTTC
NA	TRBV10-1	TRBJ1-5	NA	CATPEDSNQPQHF	TGCGCCACCCCTGAGGACTCCAATCAGCCCCAGCATTTT
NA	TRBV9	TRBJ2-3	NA	CASSVRGDSVFQGTDTQYF	TGTGCCAGCAGCGTTCGGGGGGACAGCGTTTTTCAAGGGACAGATACGCAGTATTTT
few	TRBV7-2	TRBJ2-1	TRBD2	CASSLGGTSGYNEQFF	TGTGCCAGCAGCTTAGGAGGGACTAGCGGTTACAATGAGCAGTTCTTC
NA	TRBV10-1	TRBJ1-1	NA	CASSESRGNTEAFF	TGCGCCAGCAGTGAGTCGAGGGGGAACACTGAAGCTTTCTTT
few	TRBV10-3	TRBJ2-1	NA	CAISESTNEQFF	TGTGCCATCAGTGAGTCGACCAATGAGCAGTTCTTC
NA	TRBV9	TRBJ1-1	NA	CASSITGTSTEAFF	TGTGCCAGCAGTATAACAGGGACCAGCACTGAAGCTTTCTTT
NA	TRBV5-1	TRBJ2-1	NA	CASSLESGNEQFF	TGCGCCAGCAGCTTGGAAAGCGGGAATGAGCAGTTCTTC
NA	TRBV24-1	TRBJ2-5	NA	CATSDLEETQYF	TGTGCCACCAGTGATTTGGAAGAGACCCAGTACTTC
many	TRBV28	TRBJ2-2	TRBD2	CASSPAQLAGAVNTGELFF	TGTGCCAGCAGCCCCGCACAACTAGCGGGGGCCGTGAACACCGGGGAGCTGTTTTTT
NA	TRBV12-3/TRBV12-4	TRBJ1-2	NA	CASSFSVDYGYTF	TGTGCCAGCAGTTTTAGTGTGGACTATGGCTACACCTTC
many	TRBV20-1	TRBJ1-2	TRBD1	CSARVDREKGYTF	TGCAGTGCTAGAGTAGACAGGGAAAAAGGCTACACCTTC
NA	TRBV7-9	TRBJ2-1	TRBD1	CASSSSGGLYNEQFF	TGTGCCAGCAGCTCCTCAGGGGGCCTCTACAATGAGCAGTTCTTC
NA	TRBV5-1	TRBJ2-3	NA	CASSPWAGDTQYF	TGCGCCAGCAGCCCTTGGGCCGGAGATACGCAGTATTTT
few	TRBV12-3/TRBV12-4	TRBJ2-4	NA	CASRTGTGTNIQYF	TGTGCCAGCAGGACCGGGACGGGAACAAACATTCAGTACTTC
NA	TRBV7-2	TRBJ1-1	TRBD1	CASSFVQGATEAFF	TGTGCCAGCAGCTTCGTCCAGGGGGCCACTGAAGCTTTCTTT
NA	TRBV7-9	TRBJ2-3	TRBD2	CASSLLAGALDTQYF	TGTGCCAGCAGCTTGCTAGCGGGGGCCCTAGATACGCAGTATTTT
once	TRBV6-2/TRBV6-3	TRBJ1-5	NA	CASTWGQAHKPQHF	TGTGCCAGCACCTGGGGCCAGGCCCATAAGCCCCAGCATTTT
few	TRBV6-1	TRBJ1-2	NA	CASSATGLYGYTF	TGTGCCAGCAGCGCGACAGGCCTCTATGGCTACACCTTC
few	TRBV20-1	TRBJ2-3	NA	CSGSTPYTQYF	TGCAGTGGGAGCACCCCATATACGCAGTATTTT
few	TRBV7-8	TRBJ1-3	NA	CASSLYGPSGNTIYF	TGTGCCAGCAGCTTATATGGGCCCTCTGGAAACACCATATATTTT
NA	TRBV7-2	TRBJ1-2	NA	CASSSQVDYGYTF	TGTGCCAGCAGCTCACAGGTCGACTATGGCTACACCTTC
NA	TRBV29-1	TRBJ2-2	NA	CSVEVVGRAFTAGELFF	TGCAGCGTTGAAGTGGTTGGCAGGGCATTCACGGCCGGGGAGCTGTTTTTT
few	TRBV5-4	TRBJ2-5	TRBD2	CASSPQTSGGKETQYF	TGTGCCAGCAGCCCCCAGACTAGCGGGGGAAAAGAGACCCAGTACTTC
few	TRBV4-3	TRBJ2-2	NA	CASSQSPGAGTGELFF	TGCGCCAGCAGCCAATCTCCGGGGGCGGGCACCGGGGAGCTGTTTTTT
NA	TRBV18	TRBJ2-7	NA	CASSPPARRTGEQYF	TGTGCCAGCTCACCACCAGCTAGGAGGACGGGCGAGCAGTACTTC
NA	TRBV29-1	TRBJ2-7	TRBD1	CSVSFRGRYEQYF	TGCAGCGTTAGTTTTAGGGGGCGATACGAGCAGTACTTC
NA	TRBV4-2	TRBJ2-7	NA	CASSQSTMEYYYEQYF	TGTGCCAGCAGCCAATCAACAATGGAATATTACTACGAGCAGTACTTC
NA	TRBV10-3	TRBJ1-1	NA	CAISTQGGDTEAFF	TGTGCCATCTCAACTCAGGGTGGGGACACTGAAGCTTTCTTT
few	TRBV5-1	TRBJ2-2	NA	CASSLGGAENTGELFF	TGCGCCAGCAGCTTGGGTGGGGCAGAGAACACCGGGGAGCTGTTTTTT
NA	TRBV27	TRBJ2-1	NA	CASSLSWRDEQFF	TGTGCCAGCAGTTTATCGTGGCGGGATGAGCAGTTCTTC
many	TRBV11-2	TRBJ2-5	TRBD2	CASSFRRSGGPIETQYF	TGTGCCAGCAGCTTTCGGAGGAGCGGGGGGCCGATAGAGACCCAGTACTTC
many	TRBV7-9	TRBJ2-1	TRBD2	CASSLGAGSLNEQFF	TGTGCCAGCAGCTTAGGAGCGGGGAGCCTCAATGAGCAGTTCTTC
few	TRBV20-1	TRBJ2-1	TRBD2	CSAAGEAGGKGYNEQFF	TGCAGTGCTGCCGGTGAAGCGGGGGGCAAAGGGTACAATGAGCAGTTCTTC
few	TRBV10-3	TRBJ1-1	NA	CAISDGGTIEAFF	TGTGCCATCAGTGATGGAGGGACAATTGAAGCTTTCTTT
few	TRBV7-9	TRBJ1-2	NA	CASSFNLGGYTF	TGTGCCAGCAGCTTTAACCTTGGCGGCTACACCTTC